This entry lists 12 T cell receptor beta chains sequenced from one sample in a study of T cells after yellow fever vaccination. MiXCR, run by TCRdb on the 5' RACE reads, gives a single entry per CDR3 protein. The data show 510,000 or so distinct CDR3 sequences, less than 20% seen once. This material consisted of PBMCs, taken 15 days after the yellow fever booster vaccination. These receptors were collected from a man under 40 who received the YFV17D yellow fever vaccine.

This clonotype was observed at least ten times. The CDR3 sequence is CASSTTGGQDPFF. DNA of the CDR3: TGTGCCAGCAGCACGACAGGGGGGCAAGATCCGTTCTTC. The chain couples TRBV11-3 to TRBJ2-1; 9 bases are a match to TRBD1. The germline V gene encodes CDR1 SGHNT and CDR2 YENEEA. The CDR3 contains 13 residues. V lost 5 bases and J lost 15; bases outside the gene matches: 11.

This clonotype was detected a few times. The chain carries TRBV20-1 and TRBJ2-7; 8 positions agree with TRBD2. Germline assignment: CDR1 DFQATT and CDR2 SNEGSKA (reference sequence). The CDR3 sequence is 14 residues long. The junction had 16 bases not matched to a gene; V was cut back by 8 bases and J by 7 bases. The CDR3 region is CSTGGASGQKEQYF. The CDR3, as DNA: TGCAGTACCGGGGGGGCTAGCGGCCAGAAAGAGCAGTACTTC.

In its sample, this clonotype was seen a few times. V is TRBV7-2 and J is TRBJ2-1; the D is unclear. CDR1 and CDR2 from the germline V gene are SGHTA and FQGNSA. This CDR3 comprises 13 residues. V was cut by 4 bases and J by 3 bases, with 7 bases left in between. CDR3 bases: TGTGCCAGCAGCTCACCCCACTACAATGAGCAGTTCTTC. Translating gives CASSSPHYNEQFF.

In its sample, this clonotype was seen a few times. The chain joins TRBV10-3 to TRBJ2-7, with a tentative D call TRBD2 (7 bases). V was trimmed by 0 bases and J by 0 bases, leaving 12 bases between them. The CDR3 has 16 amino acids. Germline CDR1 is ENHRY and CDR2 is SYGVKD. The CDR3 DNA reads as TGTGCCATCAGTGAGTCGGGGGGCGGGAGCTCCTACGAGCAGTACTTC. It is translated as CAISESGGGSSYEQYF.

The table lists this clonotype with a few counts. DNA of the CDR3: TGTGCCAGCAGTTACTCCCCCCAGGGGGACACCGGGGAGCTGTTTTTT. Translation gives CASSYSPQGDTGELFF. The V call is TRBV6-5, the J call TRBJ2-2, with TRBD1 identical over 7 bases. The CDR3 covers 16 residues. Germline V gene lookup returns CDR1 MNHEY and CDR2 SVGAGI. The V segment lost 0 bases and the J segment 3 bases; nucleotides outside the gene matches: 4.

The chain carries TRBV5-1 and TRBJ1-2, with 7 bases that match TRBD1. The J segment lost 3 bases and the V segment lost 7 bases, leaving 6 bases of the junction unmatched. Germline V lookup: CDR1 SGHRS, CDR2 YFSETQ. The length of the CDR3 is 13 residues. The CDR3 loop is CASSGTEHYGYTF. The CDR3 DNA is TGCGCCAGCTCCGGGACAGAGCACTATGGCTACACCTTC.

This clonotype has a handful of counts. This chain uses TRBV5-1 with TRBJ2-1, with TRBD2 matching over 7 bases. This CDR3 contains 15 residues. The V gene end was trimmed by 0 bases and the J gene end by 8 bases; junction bases not matched to a gene: 8. Looked up from germline, CDR1 is SGHRS and CDR2 is YFSETQ. CDR3 in amino acids: CASSLASGGYDEQFF. The DNA for the CDR3 is TGCGCCAGCAGCTTGGCTAGCGGAGGTTACGATGAGCAGTTCTTC.

This clonotype has only a few counts. The CDR3 sequence: CASSLKRARSSTDTQYF. Written as DNA, the CDR3 is TGTGCCAGCAGCCTGAAAAGGGCCCGCTCCAGCACAGATACGCAGTATTTT. V and J are TRBV7-9 and TRBJ2-3; D is uncertain. The CDR3 consists of 17 residues. The germline V gene encodes CDR1 SEHNR and CDR2 FQNEAQ (reference sequence). Deletions cut 5 bases from V and 0 bases from J, with 18 bases between.

This clonotype was seen only a few times. The CDR3 region has the DNA TGCAGTGCTAGAGATGGAGGGAGGATCACAGATACGCAGTATTTT. Protein: CSARDGGRITDTQYF. The chain has TRBV20-1 and TRBJ2-3, with a possible D match to TRBD2 (6 bases). The CDR3 contains 15 residues. Trimming left V 0 bases short and J 2 bases short, with 12 bases between. Germline V gene data show CDR1 as DFQATT and CDR2 as SNEGSKA (reference sequence).

This clonotype was found a few times. The J gene is TRBJ2-5, the V gene TRBV11-3; TRBD2 matches 9 bases. V gave up 5 bases and J gave up 5 bases; unmatched junction bases: 9. This CDR3 contains 15 residues. The germline CDR1 and CDR2 sequences are SGHNT and YENEEA. For the CDR3, the DNA is TGTGCCAGCAGCCCAAGTAGCGGGAGTGGTGAGACCCAGTACTTC. It codes for CASSPSSGSGETQYF. Combining the CDR3 with reference TRBV11-3 and TRBJ2-5 gives the whole variable domain EAGVVQSPRYKIIEKKQPVAFWCNPISGHNTLYWYLQNLGQGPELLIRYENEEAVDDSQLPKDRFSAERLKGVDSTLKIQPAELGDSAVYLCASSPSSGSGETQYFGPGTRLLVL.

The chain joins TRBV5-1 to TRBJ2-1; D possibly corresponds to TRBD2 (5 bases). Germline V gene lookup returns CDR1 SGHRS and CDR2 YFSETQ. This CDR3 spans 15 amino acids. Trimming took 5 bases from V and 3 from J, leaving 15 bases between them. CDR3 amino acids: CASSGEGESYNEQFF. The CDR3 bases are TGCGCCAGCAGTGGAGAGGGAGAAAGCTACAATGAGCAGTTCTTC.

The rearrangement links TRBV2 to TRBJ2-1; D uncertain. The V and J ends lost 8 bases and 0 bases respectively, with 14 bases between them. In germline, CDR1 is SNHLY, CDR2 FYNNEI. This CDR3 contains 15 residues. The CDR3 DNA sequence: TGTGCCAGCCTCCCCCCGCCTGGCTCCTACAATGAGCAGTTCTTC. Translated, it gives CASLPPPGSYNEQFF.